This T cell receptor beta chain was retrieved from a study of beta chain features in type 1 diabetes. General observations from the study: Patients showed naive, central memory and Treg TCRB repertoires that appeared more similar than those of healthy donors. There was a moderate but significant shortening of TCRB CDR3s in all four CD4+ subsets of Type 1 diabetes patients.

CD45RO/CCR7/CD25/CD127/CD95/CD27 separated CD4+ naive, central memory, regulatory and stem cell-like memory cells by sorting. Each sorted population was over 98% pure. This CDR3 has 16 residues. Trimming pared 0 bases from V and 0 bases from J, leaving 9 bases between. Germline V gives CDR1 LNHNV, CDR2 YYDKDF (reference sequence). Investigators reverse transcribed all isolated RNA, so they sequenced expressed TCRB transcripts. TCRdb's table, derived via immunoSEQ multiplex PCR, lists solely in-frame clones and lacks some. The data contain approximately 340,000 clones, about 14% of them seen just once; the ten biggest clones take up under 0.02%. This clone was observed a handful of times. Its target is not known.

The sequencing input was naive CD4+ T cells from blood. V gene TRBV15 combines with J gene TRBJ2-1, with a tentative D call TRBD2 (6 bases). The clonotype originates from a woman aged 18-35 years in good health. The chain's CDR3 is CATSREIGSSYNEQFF. CDR3 sequence (DNA): TGTGCCACCAGCAGAGAAATCGGGAGCTCCTACAATGAGCAGTTCTTC.